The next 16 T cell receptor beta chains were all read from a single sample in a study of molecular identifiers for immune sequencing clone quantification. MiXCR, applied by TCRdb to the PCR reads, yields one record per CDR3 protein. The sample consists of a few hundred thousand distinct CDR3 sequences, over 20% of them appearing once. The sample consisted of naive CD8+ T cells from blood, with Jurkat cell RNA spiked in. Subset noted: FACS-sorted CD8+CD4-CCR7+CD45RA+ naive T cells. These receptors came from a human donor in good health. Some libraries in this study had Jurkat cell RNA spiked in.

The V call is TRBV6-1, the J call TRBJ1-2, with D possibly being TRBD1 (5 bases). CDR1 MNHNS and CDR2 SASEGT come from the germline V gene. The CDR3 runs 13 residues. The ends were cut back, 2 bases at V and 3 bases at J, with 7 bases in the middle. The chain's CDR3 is CASSEMGHYGYTF. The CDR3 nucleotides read TGTGCCAGCAGTGAAATGGGACACTATGGCTACACCTTC.

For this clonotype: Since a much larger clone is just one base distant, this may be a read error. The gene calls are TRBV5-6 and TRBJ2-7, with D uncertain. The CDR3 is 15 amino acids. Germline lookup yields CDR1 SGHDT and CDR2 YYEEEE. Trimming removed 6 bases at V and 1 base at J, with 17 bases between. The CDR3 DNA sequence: TGTGCCAGCAACCCAACGCCAACCCGGTCCTACGAGCAGTACTTC. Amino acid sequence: CASNPTPTRSYEQYF.

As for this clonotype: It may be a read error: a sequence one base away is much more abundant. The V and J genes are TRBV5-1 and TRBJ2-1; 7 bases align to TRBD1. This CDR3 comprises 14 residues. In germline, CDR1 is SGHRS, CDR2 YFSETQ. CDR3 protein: CASSLRTGNNAQFF. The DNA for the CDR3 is TGCGCCAGCAGCCTGAGGACAGGAAACAATGCGCAGTTCTTC. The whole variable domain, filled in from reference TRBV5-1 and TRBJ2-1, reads KAGVTQTPRYLIKTRGQQVTLSCSPISGHRSVSWYQQTPGQGLQFLFEYFSETQRNKGNFPGRFSGRQFSNSRSEMNVSTLELGDSALYLCASSLRTGNNAQFFGPGTRLTVL.

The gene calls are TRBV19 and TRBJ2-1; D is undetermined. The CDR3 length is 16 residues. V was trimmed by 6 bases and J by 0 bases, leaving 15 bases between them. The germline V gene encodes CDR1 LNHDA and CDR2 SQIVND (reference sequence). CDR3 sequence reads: CASSPGPMNSYNEQFF. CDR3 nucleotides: TGTGCCAGTAGCCCAGGACCGATGAACTCCTACAATGAGCAGTTCTTC. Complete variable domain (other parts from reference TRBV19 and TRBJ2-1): DGGITQSPKYLFRKEGQNVTLSCEQNLNHDAMYWYRQDPGQGLRLIYYSQIVNDFQKGDIAEGYSVSREKKESFPLTVTSAQKNPTAFYLCASSPGPMNSYNEQFFGPGTRLTVL.

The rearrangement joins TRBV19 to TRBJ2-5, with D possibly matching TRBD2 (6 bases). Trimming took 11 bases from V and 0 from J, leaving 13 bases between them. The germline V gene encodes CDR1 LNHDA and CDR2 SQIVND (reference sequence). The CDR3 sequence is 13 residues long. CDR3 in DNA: TGTGCCGCCGGGGGATGGAACCAAGAGACCCAGTACTTC. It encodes CAAGGWNQETQYF.

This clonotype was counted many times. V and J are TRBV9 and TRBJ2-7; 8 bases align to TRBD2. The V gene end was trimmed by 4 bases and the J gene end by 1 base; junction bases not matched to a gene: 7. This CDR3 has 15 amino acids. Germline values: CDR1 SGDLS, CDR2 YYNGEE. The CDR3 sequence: CASSSDSGISYEQYF. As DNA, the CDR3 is TGTGCCAGCAGCTCGGATAGCGGGATATCCTACGAGCAGTACTTC.

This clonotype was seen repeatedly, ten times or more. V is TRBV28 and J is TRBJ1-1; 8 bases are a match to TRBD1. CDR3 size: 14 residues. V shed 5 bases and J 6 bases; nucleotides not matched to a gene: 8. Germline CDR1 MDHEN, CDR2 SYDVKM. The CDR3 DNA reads TGTGCCAGCAGTCAGACCCGGGGACAGGCTGAAGCTTTCTTT. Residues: CASSQTRGQAEAFF. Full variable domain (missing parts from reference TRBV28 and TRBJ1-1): DVKVTQSSRYLVKRTGEKVFLECVQDMDHENMFWYRQDPGLGLRLIYFSYDVKMKEKGDIPEGYSVSREKKERFSLILESASTNQTSMYLCASSQTRGQAEAFFGQGTRLTVV.

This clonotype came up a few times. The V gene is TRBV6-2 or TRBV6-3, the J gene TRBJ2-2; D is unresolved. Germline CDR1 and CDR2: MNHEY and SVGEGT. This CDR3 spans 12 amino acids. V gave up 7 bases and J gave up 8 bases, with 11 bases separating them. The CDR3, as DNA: TGTGCCAGCACCGCTCCCTTGGGGGAGCTGTTTTTT. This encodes CASTAPLGELFF.

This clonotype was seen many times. The CDR3 here is CASSLVVGGSGPGGNQPQHF. The CDR3 DNA reads TGTGCCAGCAGCTTAGTTGTCGGGGGAAGTGGGCCGGGGGGCAATCAGCCCCAGCATTTT. V is TRBV7-9 and J is TRBJ1-5; TRBD1 might be the D (5 bases). Looked up from germline, CDR1 is SEHNR and CDR2 is FQNEAQ (reference sequence). Deletions cut 1 base from V and 2 bases from J, with 24 bases between. The CDR3 loop spans 20 amino acids.

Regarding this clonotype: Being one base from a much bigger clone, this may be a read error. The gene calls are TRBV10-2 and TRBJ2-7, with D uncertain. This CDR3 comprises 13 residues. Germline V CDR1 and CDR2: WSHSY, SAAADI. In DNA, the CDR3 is TGCGCCAGCAGTGAGACCGGCGGCCCCGAGCGGTACTTC. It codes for CASSETGGPERYF.

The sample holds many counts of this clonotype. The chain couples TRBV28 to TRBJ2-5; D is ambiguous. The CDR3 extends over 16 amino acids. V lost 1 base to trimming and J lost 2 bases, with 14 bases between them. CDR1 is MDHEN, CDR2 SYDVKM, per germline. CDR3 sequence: CASSLSGSSLQETQYF. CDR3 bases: TGTGCCAGCAGTTTATCCGGGTCCAGCCTTCAAGAGACCCAGTACTTC.

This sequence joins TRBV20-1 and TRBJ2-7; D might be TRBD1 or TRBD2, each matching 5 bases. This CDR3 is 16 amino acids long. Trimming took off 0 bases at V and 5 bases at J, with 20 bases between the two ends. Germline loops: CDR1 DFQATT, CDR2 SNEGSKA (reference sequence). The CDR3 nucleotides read TGCAGTGCTAGAGACAATCGGGACGCTTTAATCGACGAGCAGTACTTC. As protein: CSARDNRDALIDEQYF.

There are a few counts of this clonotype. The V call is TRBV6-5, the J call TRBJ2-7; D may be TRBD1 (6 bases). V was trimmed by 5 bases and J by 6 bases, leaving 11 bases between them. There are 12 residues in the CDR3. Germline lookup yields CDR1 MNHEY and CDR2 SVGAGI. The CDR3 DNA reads TGTGCCAGCAGTACAGGGATGGCCGAGCAGTACTTC. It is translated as CASSTGMAEQYF.

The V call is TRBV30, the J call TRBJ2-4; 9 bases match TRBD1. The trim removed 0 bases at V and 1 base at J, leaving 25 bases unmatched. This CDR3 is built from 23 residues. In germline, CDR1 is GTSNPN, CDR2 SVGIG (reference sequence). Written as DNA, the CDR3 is TGTGCCTGGAGTGTACAAGCCATTCTCTTTAGGGGACAGGGTATCAAGGCCAAAAACATTCAGTACTTC. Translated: CAWSVQAILFRGQGIKAKNIQYF.

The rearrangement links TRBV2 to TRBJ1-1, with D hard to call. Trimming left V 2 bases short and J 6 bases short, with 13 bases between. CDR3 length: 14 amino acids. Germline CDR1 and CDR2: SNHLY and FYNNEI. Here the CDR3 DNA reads TGTGCCAGCAGTGAATTCCTCGTCTTGTCTGAAGCTTTCTTT. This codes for CASSEFLVLSEAFF.

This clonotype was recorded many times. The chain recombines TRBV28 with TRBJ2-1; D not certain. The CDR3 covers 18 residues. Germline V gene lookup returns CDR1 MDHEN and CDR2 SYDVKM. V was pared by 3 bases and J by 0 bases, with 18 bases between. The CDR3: CASSFGAVEDPSYNEQFF. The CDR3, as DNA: TGTGCCAGCAGTTTTGGAGCAGTAGAAGACCCCTCCTACAATGAGCAGTTCTTC.